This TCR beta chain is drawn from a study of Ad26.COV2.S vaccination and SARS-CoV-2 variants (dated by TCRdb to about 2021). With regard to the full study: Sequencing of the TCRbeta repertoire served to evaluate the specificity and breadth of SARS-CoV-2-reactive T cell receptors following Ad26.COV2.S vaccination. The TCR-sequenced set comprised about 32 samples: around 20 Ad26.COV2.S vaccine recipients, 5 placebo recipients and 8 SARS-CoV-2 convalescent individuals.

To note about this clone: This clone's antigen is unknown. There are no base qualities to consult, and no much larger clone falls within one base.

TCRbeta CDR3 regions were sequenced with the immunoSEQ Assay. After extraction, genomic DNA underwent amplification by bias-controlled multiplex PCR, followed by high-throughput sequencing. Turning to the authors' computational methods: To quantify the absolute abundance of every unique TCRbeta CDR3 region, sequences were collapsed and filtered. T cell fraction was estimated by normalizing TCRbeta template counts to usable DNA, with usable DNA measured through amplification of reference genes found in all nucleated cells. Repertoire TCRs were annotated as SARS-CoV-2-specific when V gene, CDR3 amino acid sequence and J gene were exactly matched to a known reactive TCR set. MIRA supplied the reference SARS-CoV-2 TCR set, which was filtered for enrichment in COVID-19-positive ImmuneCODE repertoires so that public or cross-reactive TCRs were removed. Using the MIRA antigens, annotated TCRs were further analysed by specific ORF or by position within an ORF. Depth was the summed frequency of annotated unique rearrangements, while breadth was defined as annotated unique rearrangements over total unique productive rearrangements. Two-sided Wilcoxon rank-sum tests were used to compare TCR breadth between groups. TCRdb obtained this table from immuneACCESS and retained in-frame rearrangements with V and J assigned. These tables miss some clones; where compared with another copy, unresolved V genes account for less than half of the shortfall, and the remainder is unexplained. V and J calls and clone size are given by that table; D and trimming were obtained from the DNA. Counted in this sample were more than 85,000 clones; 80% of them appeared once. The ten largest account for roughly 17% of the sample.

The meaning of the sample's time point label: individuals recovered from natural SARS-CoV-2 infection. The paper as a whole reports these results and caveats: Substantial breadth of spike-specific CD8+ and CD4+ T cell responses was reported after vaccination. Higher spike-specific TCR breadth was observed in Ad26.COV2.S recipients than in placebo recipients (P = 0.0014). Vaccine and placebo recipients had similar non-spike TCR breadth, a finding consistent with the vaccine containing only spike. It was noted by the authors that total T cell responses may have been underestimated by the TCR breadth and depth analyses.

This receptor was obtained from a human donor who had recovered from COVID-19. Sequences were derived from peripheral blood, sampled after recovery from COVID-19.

The nucleotide sequence reads as follows: TGCGCCAGCAGTGACAGGGTCTACGAGCAGTACTTC. It encodes CASSDRVYEQYF. The V and J genes are TRBV10-1 and TRBJ2-7; TRBD1 is a possible D gene, resting on 5 matching bases. Trimming takes 3 bases from V and 3 bases from J, and the germline ends sit 6 bases apart. CDR3 length: 12 amino acids, cysteine to phenylalanine. The CDR3 DNA has 36 bases and is translated from base 1. CDR1 and CDR2, looked up from the germline V gene (reference sequence), are WNHNN and SYGVQD.